This TCR beta chain originates from a study of response to subunit inactivated influenza vaccine. Points from the study as a whole: Each seasonal influenza vaccination, the authors suggested, recruits few new T cells.

About this clonotype: What it binds is not known.

Trimming left V 1 base short and J 5 bases short, with 4 bases between. CDR1 and CDR2 from the germline V gene are MNHNS and SASEGT. This CDR3 is built from 12 residues. TCRdb re-analysed the RT-PCR reads in MiXCR, keeping a single row per CDR3 protein. In the table there are hundreds of thousands of distinct CDR3 sequences, more than 15% of which are singletons. The J gene is TRBJ2-3, the V gene TRBV6-1; no definite D call. The sequenced sample was CD4+ T cells sorted from PBMCs, obtained about 23 months after vaccination. This clonotype was obtained from a man aged 45 to 75 who received an inactivated influenza vaccine. The CDR3 here is CASSEGIDTQYF. In DNA, the CDR3 is TGTGCCAGCAGTGAAGGGATAGATACGCAGTATTTT.